Listed below are T cell receptor beta chains from one sample, sequenced in a study of T cells in Graves' hyperthyroidism and ophthalmopathy. TCRdb reprocessed the multiplex PCR reads via MiXCR and lists one record per CDR3 protein. The sample has approximately 700,000 distinct CDR3 sequences, just under 45% seen once. The sequenced sample was peripheral blood or thyroid tissue (not recorded which). Source of these receptors: an adult man with Graves' disease, either hyperthyroidism or ophthalmopathy (not recorded which). Both conserved end residues are part of each CDR3. The order of the fields is V gene, CDR3 protein.

v_gene: TRBV7-6
CDR3aa: CASSMGQGGNEKLFF

v_gene: TRBV25-1
CDR3aa: CASSDLRGYTF

v_gene: TRBV15
CDR3aa: CATSRGGQVNSPLHF

v_gene: TRBV12-3/TRBV12-4
CDR3aa: CASSQERGTSTGNTIYF

v_gene: TRBV7-8
CDR3aa: CASSLEGGLEQYF

v_gene: TRBV6-1
CDR3aa: CANRGQNTEAFF

v_gene: TRBV5-1
CDR3aa: CASSLGTVAYNSPLHF

v_gene: TRBV6-5
CDR3aa: CASSRVGGNQPQHF

v_gene: TRBV29-1
CDR3aa: CSARWRYGEKLFF

v_gene: TRBV9
CDR3aa: CASSTGQGDGTEAFF

v_gene: TRBV2
CDR3aa: CASSRRGTGQSSYEQYF

v_gene: TRBV12-5
CDR3aa: CASGPGTGDEKLFF

v_gene: TRBV24-1
CDR3aa: CARGDRGPQETQYF

v_gene: TRBV2
CDR3aa: CAMASGGPGQPQHF

v_gene: TRBV7-8
CDR3aa: CASSLARGQGYGYTF

v_gene: TRBV25-1
CDR3aa: CASSEGTSGGTYEQYF

v_gene: TRBV12-5
CDR3aa: CASGGIAWGYTF

v_gene: TRBV7-2
CDR3aa: CASSQTAGQLYGYTF

v_gene: TRBV20-1
CDR3aa: CSASRPNEKLFF

v_gene: TRBV24-1
CDR3aa: CATSDLGGSYSQETQYF

v_gene: TRBV2
CDR3aa: CASSSGLMSNQPQHF

v_gene: TRBV7-8
CDR3aa: CASSLAGGHNTEAFF

v_gene: TRBV29-1
CDR3aa: CSATGGGGYTF

v_gene: TRBV20-1
CDR3aa: CSARVAGGTEAFF

v_gene: TRBV15
CDR3aa: CATSRDLGQGLEKLFF

v_gene: TRBV7-6
CDR3aa: CASSRGPGGGYERYF